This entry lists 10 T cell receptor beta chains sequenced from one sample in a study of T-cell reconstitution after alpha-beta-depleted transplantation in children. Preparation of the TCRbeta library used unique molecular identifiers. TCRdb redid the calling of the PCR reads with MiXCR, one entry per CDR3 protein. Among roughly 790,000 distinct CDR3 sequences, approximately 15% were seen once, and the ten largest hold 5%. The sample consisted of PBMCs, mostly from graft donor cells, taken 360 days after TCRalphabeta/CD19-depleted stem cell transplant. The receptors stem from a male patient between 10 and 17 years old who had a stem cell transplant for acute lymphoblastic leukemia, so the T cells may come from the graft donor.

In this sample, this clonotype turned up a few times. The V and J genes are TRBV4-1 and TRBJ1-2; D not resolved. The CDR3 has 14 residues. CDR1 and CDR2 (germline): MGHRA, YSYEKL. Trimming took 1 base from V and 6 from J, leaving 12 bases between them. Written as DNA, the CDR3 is TGCGCCAGCAGCCAAGGTTTTCCGGGAGATGGCTACACCTTC. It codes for CASSQGFPGDGYTF.

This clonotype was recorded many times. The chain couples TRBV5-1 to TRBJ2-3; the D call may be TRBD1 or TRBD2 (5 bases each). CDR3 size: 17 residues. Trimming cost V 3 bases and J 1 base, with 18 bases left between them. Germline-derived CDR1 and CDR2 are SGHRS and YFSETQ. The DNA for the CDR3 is TGCGCCAGCAGCTATTTCCTACTAGGGACCGGCACAGATACGCAGTATTTT. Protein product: CASSYFLLGTGTDTQYF.

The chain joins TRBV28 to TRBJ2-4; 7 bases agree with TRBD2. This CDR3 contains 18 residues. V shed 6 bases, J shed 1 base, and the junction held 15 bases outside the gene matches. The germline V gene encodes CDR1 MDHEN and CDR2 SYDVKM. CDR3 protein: CASSLQPARERAKNIQYF. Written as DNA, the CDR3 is TGTGCCAGCAGCCTTCAGCCGGCGCGGGAGCGGGCCAAAAACATTCAGTACTTC.

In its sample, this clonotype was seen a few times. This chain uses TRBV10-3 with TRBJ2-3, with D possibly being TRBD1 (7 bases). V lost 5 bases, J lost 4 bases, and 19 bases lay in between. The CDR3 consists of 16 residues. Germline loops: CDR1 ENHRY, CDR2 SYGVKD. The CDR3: CAISRPEGAYPDTQYF. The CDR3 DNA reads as TGTGCCATCAGTCGGCCGGAGGGGGCTTACCCAGATACGCAGTATTTT.

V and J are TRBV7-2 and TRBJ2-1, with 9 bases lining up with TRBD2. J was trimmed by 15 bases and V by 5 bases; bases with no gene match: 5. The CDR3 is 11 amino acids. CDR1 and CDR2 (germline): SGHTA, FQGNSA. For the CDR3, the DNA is TGTGCCAGCAGCCCCGGGACTAGCCTGTTCTTC. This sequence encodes CASSPGTSLFF.

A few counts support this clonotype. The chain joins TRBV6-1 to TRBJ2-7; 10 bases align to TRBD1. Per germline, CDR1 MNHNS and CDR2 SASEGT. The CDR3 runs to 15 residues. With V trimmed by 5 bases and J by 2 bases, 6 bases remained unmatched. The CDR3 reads CASSTLDRGPYEQYF. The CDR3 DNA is TGTGCCAGCAGTACCCTCGACAGGGGGCCCTACGAGCAGTACTTC.

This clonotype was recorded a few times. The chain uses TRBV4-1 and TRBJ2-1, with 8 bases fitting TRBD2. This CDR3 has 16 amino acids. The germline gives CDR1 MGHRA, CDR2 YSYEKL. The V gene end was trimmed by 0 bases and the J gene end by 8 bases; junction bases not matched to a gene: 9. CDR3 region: CASSQEDQREWYEQFF. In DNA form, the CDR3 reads TGCGCCAGCAGCCAAGAGGACCAGCGGGAGTGGTATGAGCAGTTCTTC.

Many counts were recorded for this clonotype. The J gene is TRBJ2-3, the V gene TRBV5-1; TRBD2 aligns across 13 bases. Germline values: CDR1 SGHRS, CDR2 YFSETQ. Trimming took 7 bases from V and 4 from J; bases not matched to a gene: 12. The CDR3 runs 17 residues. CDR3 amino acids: CASSPLRTSGSPDTQYF. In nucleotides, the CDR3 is TGCGCCAGCTCACCACTGAGGACTAGCGGGAGCCCAGATACGCAGTATTTT.

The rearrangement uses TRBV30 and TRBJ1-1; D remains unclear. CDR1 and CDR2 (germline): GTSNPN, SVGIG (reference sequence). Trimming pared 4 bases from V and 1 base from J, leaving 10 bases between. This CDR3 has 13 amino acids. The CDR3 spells CAWTFQWNTEAFF. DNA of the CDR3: TGTGCCTGGACCTTTCAGTGGAACACTGAAGCTTTCTTT.

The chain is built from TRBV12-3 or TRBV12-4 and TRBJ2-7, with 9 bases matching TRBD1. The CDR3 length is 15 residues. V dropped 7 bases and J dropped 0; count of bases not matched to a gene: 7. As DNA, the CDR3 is TGTGCCAGCACCCGAACAGGGGGCTCCTCCTACGAGCAGTACTTC. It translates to CASTRTGGSSYEQYF.